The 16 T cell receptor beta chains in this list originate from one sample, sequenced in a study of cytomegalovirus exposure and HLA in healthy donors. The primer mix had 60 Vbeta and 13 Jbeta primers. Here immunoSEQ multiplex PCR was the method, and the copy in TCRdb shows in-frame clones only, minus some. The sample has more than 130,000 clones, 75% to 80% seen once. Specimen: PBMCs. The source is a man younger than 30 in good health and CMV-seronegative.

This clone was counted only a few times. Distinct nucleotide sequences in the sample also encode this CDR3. The CDR3 is CASSESRGYEQYF. As DNA, the CDR3 is TGCGCCAGCAGTGAGTCACGGGGCTACGAGCAGTACTTC. The chain uses TRBV10-1 and TRBJ2-7, with D perhaps matching TRBD2 (5 bases). The CDR3 runs to 13 residues. Looked up from germline, CDR1 is WNHNN and CDR2 is SYGVQD (reference sequence). Trimming left V 0 bases short and J 3 bases short, with 6 bases between.

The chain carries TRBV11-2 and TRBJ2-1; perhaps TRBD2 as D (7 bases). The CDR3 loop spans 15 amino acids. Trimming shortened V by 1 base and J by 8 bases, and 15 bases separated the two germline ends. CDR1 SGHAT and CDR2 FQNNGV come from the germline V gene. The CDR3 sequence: CASSLAAGAGDEQFF. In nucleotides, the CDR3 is TGTGCCAGCAGCTTAGCCGCGGGGGCAGGGGATGAGCAGTTCTTC.

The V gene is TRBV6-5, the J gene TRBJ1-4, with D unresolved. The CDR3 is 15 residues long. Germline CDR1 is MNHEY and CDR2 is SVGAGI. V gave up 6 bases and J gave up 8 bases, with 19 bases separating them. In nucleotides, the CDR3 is TGTGCCAGCAGCAGGTCACCACCGTCGGAAGAAAAACTGTTTTTT. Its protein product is CASSRSPPSEEKLFF.

DNA for the CDR3: TGTGCCAGCACCCCCGGGACTCTATCCTACAATGAGCAGTTCTTC. It encodes CASTPGTLSYNEQFF. The V and J genes are TRBV27 and TRBJ2-1; maybe TRBD2 (6 bases). The V end was cut by 7 bases, the J end by 1 base, with 14 bases between. The CDR3 totals 15 residues. CDR1 and CDR2 from the germline V gene are MNHEY and SMNVEV (reference sequence).

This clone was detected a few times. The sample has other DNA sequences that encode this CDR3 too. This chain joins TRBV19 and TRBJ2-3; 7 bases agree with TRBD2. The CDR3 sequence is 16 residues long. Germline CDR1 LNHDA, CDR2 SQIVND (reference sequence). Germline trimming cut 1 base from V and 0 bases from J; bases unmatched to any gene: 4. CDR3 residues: CASSIASGLSTDTQYF. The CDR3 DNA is TGTGCCAGTAGTATAGCTAGCGGACTTAGCACAGATACGCAGTATTTT.

CDR3 coding DNA: TGTGCCAGCAGAGGTCCGGGACTAGCGGGACCCGAGCAGTACTTC. It specifies CASRGPGLAGPEQYF. This chain uses TRBV5-4 with TRBJ2-7; TRBD2 aligns across 13 bases. The CDR3 has 15 residues. The germline V gene encodes CDR1 SGHNT and CDR2 YYREEE (reference sequence). With 5 bases clipped from V and 6 bases from J, the junction kept 8 bases outside the gene matches. Variable domain in full (rest from reference TRBV5-4 and TRBJ2-7): ETGVTQSPTHLIKTRGQQVTLRCSSQSGHNTVSWYQQALGQGPQFIFQYYREEENGRGNFPPRFSGLQFPNYSSELNVNALELDDSALYLCASRGPGLAGPEQYFGPGTRLTVT.

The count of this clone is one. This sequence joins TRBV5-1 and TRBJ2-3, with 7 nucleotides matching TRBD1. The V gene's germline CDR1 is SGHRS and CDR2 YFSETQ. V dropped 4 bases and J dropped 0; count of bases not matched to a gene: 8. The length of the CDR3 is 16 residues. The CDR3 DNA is TGCGCCAGCAGCATTCAGGGACAGACAAGCACAGATACGCAGTATTTT. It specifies CASSIQGQTSTDTQYF.

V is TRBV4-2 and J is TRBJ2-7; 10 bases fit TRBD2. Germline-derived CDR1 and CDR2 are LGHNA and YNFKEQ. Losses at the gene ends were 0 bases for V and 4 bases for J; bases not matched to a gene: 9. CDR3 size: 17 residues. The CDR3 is CASSQDVASGSTYEQYF. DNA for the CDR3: TGTGCCAGCAGCCAAGATGTGGCTAGCGGGAGTACATACGAGCAGTACTTC.

The CDR3 DNA reads TGCGCCAGCAAAGGGACTAGCGGAACCTACGAGCAGTACTTC. Its translation is CASKGTSGTYEQYF. This chain links TRBV10-2 with TRBJ2-7, with 11 positions matching TRBD2. The CDR3 length is 14 residues. Germline V gives CDR1 WSHSY, CDR2 SAAADI. The V and J ends lost 7 bases and 2 bases, in that order; junction bases with no gene match: 4.

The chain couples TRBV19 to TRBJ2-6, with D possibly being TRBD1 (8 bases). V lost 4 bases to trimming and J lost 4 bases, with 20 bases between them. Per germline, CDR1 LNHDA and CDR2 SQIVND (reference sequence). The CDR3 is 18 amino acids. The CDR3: CASSTTTGEGAGANVLTF. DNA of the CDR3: TGTGCCAGTAGTACCACGACAGGGGAGGGGGCCGGGGCCAACGTCCTGACTTTC.

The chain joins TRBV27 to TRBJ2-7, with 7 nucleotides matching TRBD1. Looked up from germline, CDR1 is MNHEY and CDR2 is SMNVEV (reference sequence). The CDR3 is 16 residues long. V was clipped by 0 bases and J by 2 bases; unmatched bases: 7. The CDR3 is CASSLSGKGATYEQYF. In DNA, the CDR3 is TGTGCCAGCAGTTTATCAGGAAAGGGGGCAACCTACGAGCAGTACTTC.

CDR3 region: CASSPRTGDSYEQYF. The CDR3 DNA is TGTGCCAGCTCACCCCGGACAGGGGACTCCTACGAGCAGTACTTC. The chain joins TRBV18 to TRBJ2-7, with TRBD1 identical over 9 bases. The CDR3 loop spans 15 amino acids. Trimming at V came to 3 bases and at J to 0 bases, leaving 3 bases not matched to a gene. CDR1 KGHSH and CDR2 LQKENI come from the germline V gene.

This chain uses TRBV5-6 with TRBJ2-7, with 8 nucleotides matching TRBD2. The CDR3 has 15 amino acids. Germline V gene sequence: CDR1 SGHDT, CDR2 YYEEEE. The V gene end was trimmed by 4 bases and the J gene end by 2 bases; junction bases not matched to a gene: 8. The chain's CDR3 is CASSTRAGAAYEQYF. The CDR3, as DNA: TGTGCCAGCAGCACCCGAGCGGGGGCGGCCTACGAGCAGTACTTC.

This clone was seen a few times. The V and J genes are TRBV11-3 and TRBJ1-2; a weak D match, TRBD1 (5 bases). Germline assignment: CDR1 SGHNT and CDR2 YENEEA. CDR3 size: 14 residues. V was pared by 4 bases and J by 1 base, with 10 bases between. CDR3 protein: CASSSWQGNYGYTF. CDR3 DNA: TGTGCCAGCAGCTCATGGCAGGGTAACTATGGCTACACCTTC.

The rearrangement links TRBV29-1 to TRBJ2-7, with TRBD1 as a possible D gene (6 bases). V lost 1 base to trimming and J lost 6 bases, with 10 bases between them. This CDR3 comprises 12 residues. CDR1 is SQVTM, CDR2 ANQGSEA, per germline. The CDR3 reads CSVEVRRGEQYF. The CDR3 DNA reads TGCAGCGTTGAAGTTCGCAGGGGCGAGCAGTACTTC.

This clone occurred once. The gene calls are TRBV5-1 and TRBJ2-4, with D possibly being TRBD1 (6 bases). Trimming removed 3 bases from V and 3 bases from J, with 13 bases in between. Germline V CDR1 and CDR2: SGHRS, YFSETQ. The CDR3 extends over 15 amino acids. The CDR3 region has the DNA TGCGCCAGCAGCTCCGGGACACGTTACAAAAACATTCAGTACTTC. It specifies CASSSGTRYKNIQYF. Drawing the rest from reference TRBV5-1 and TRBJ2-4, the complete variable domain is KAGVTQTPRYLIKTRGQQVTLSCSPISGHRSVSWYQQTPGQGLQFLFEYFSETQRNKGNFPGRFSGRQFSNSRSEMNVSTLELGDSALYLCASSSGTRYKNIQYFGAGTRLSVL.